The 4 T cell receptor beta chains given below trace back to one sample, sequenced in a study of cytomegalovirus exposure and HLA in healthy donors. The PCR was carried out with 60 Vbeta primers and 13 Jbeta primers. This table comes from immunoSEQ multiplex PCR, and its TCRdb copy is limited to in-frame clones, with some not included. The repertoire consists of 100,000 to 150,000 clones, with approximately 78% occurring once and the leading ten covering approximately 1.4%. Sequences were obtained from PBMCs. Source of these receptors: a female donor in good health and CMV-seronegative.

The chain carries TRBV18 and TRBJ1-2; no reliable D call. CDR1 is KGHSH and CDR2 is LQKENI in the germline V gene. V dropped 5 bases and J dropped 6 bases, with 19 bases sitting between them. This CDR3 region has 15 residues. The CDR3 here is CASSYQMPQIDGYTF. For the CDR3, the DNA is TGTGCCAGCTCATATCAGATGCCCCAAATTGATGGCTACACCTTC.

This sequence joins TRBV5-1 and TRBJ2-7; D is ambiguous. Trimming left V 0 bases short and J 0 bases short, with 10 bases between. This CDR3 has 15 residues. The germline CDR1 and CDR2 sequences are SGHRS and YFSETQ. Here the CDR3 reads CASSLEPGYSYEQYF. The CDR3 bases are TGCGCCAGCAGCTTGGAGCCAGGATACTCCTACGAGCAGTACTTC. Complete variable domain (other parts from reference TRBV5-1 and TRBJ2-7): KAGVTQTPRYLIKTRGQQVTLSCSPISGHRSVSWYQQTPGQGLQFLFEYFSETQRNKGNFPGRFSGRQFSNSRSEMNVSTLELGDSALYLCASSLEPGYSYEQYFGPGTRLTVT.

This chain joins TRBV6-6 and TRBJ2-5; 11 bases are shared with TRBD1. This CDR3 spans 15 amino acids. The V gene's germline CDR1 is MNHNY and CDR2 SVGAGI (reference sequence). V trimming: 0 bases; J trimming: 5 bases; junction bases outside the gene matches: 2. CDR3 sequence (DNA): TGTGCCAGCAGTTACTCGGGACAGGGGGGCGAGACCCAGTACTTC. Its protein product is CASSYSGQGGETQYF.

J is TRBJ1-5 and V is TRBV5-8; a possible D gene is TRBD1 (6 bases). Germline values: CDR1 SGHTS, CDR2 YDEGEE. Trimming left V 6 bases short and J 9 bases short, with 13 bases between. The CDR3 contains 12 residues. The CDR3 sequence is CASTADSRPQHF. The CDR3 DNA is TGTGCCAGCACCGCGGACAGTCGGCCCCAGCATTTT.